This passage covers 32 T cell receptor gamma chains from one sample sequenced in a study of Vδ1+ human thymocytes. Sequences come from RNA converted to cDNA by reverse transcription. Pooled V-gene forward primers with one constant-region reverse primer generated the CDR3 amplicons by multiplex PCR. TCRdb re-processed the multiplex PCR reads using CATT. The data show tens of thousands of gamma-chain clones, with just over 20% seen just once and about 1.8% held by the top ten. The antigens of these receptors remain unknown. Broader study findings: Thymic TRG and TRD repertoires appeared highly polyclonal, with Gaussian CDR3 length distributions.

Sequenced input: Vdelta1+ gamma-delta thymocytes from the thymus. Subset given: FACS-sorted CD3+ TCRalphabeta- TCRVdelta1+ TCRVdelta2- thymocytes. The receptors stem from a girl under two years old who had congenital heart surgery.

The chain combines TRGV4 with TRGJ1 or TRGJ2. V shed 0 bases and J 5 bases; nucleotides not matched to a gene: 16. This CDR3 comprises 17 residues. From germline, CDR1 is EGSTGY and CDR2 YDSYTSSV. The CDR3 DNA reads as TGTGCCACCTGGGATGGGCCCGGGTTCTTCAGTCATTATAAGAAACTCTTT. It yields the protein CATWDGPGFFSHYKKLF.

The genes are TRGV3 and TRGJ1 or TRGJ2. Trimming cost V 1 base and J 0 bases; bases outside gene matches: 15. Germline V gene sequence: CDR1 VTNTFY, CDR2 YDVSTARD (reference sequence). This CDR3 region has 18 residues. For the CDR3, the DNA is TGTGCCACCTGGGACAGCCCCACTAAAACCCAGAATTATTATAAGAAACTCTTT. Translation: CATWDSPTKTQNYYKKLF.

This clone turned up a few times. The chain has TRGV8 and TRGJ1 or TRGJ2. CDR3 length: 13 amino acids. V trimming: 3 bases; J trimming: 5 bases; junction bases outside the gene matches: 7. The germline V gene has CDR1 VENAVY and CDR2 YDSYNSRV. As DNA, the CDR3 is TGTGCCACCTGGGATCCCCTTAATTATAAGAAACTCTTT. It codes for CATWDPLNYKKLF.

There are a few counts of this clone. This could be a read error, since a much larger clone is one nucleotide away. Different DNA sequences within this sample yield the same CDR3. This chain connects TRGV3 to TRGJ1 or TRGJ2. This CDR3 has 12 residues. The germline V gene encodes CDR1 VTNTFY and CDR2 YDVSTARD (reference sequence). Unmatched junction bases numbered 3, after V lost 0 bases and J lost 7 bases. The CDR3 here is CATWDRSYKKLF. Written as DNA, the CDR3 is TGTGCCACCTGGGACAGGTCCTATAAGAAACTCTTT.

This clone has more than one count but fewer than ten. The gene calls are TRGV9 and TRGJ1 or TRGJ2. The CDR3 runs 13 residues. J lost 6 bases, V lost 0 bases, and 5 bases had no gene match. Germline CDR1 is GITISATS and CDR2 is ISYDGTV (reference sequence). Here the CDR3 reads CALWEVVSYKKLF. The CDR3 bases are TGTGCCTTGTGGGAGGTGGTCTCTTATAAGAAACTCTTT.

This clone was counted between two and nine times. Within the sample, other DNA sequences also encode this same CDR3. The chain has TRGV9 and TRGJ1 or TRGJ2. V lost 2 bases to trimming and J lost 12 bases; unmatched junction nucleotides: 1. The CDR3 loop spans 9 amino acids. Germline-derived CDR1 and CDR2 are GITISATS and ISYDGTV (reference sequence). The CDR3, as DNA: TGTGCCTTGTGGGAGGCGAAACTCTTT. This sequence encodes CALWEAKLF.

This clone came up a few times. Compared with germline, one end of the junction differs, possibly owing to a read error. V and J are TRGV8 and TRGJ1 or TRGJ2. This CDR3 comprises 11 residues. The germline CDR1 and CDR2 sequences are VENAVY and YDSYNSRV. CDR3 amino acids: CTTWDKNKKLF. As DNA, the CDR3 is TGTACCACCTGGGATAAGAATAAGAAACTCTTT.

Concerning this clone itself: This same CDR3 is encoded by further DNA sequences in the sample. The chain is built from TRGV3 and TRGJP. The V gene's germline CDR1 is VTNTFY and CDR2 YDVSTARD (reference sequence). J gave up 6 bases and V 0 bases, and 5 bases lay outside the gene matches. The CDR3 consists of 17 residues. CDR3 in DNA: TGTGCCACCTGGGACAGGCCCCGAGAGTTGGGCAAAAAAATCAAGGTATTT. Its protein product is CATWDRPRELGKKIKVF.

The rearrangement links TRGV8 to TRGJ1 or TRGJ2. Germline CDR1 reads VENAVY; CDR2 reads YDSYNSRV. The CDR3 contains 13 residues. V lost 4 bases to trimming and J lost 12 bases; unmatched junction nucleotides: 15. This chain's CDR3 is CATWDRPHGAKLF. The CDR3 bases are TGTGCCACCTGGGACAGGCCCCACGGGGCGAAACTCTTT.

The chain uses TRGV3 and TRGJ1 or TRGJ2. V lost 0 bases and J lost 1; bases outside the gene matches: 12. This CDR3 has 17 amino acids. Per germline, CDR1 VTNTFY and CDR2 YDVSTARD (reference sequence). The CDR3 bases are TGTGCCACCTGGGACAGGCGGGTGCACTTTAATTATTATAAGAAACTCTTT. This codes for CATWDRRVHFNYYKKLF.

Of note for this clone: This may come from a read error, since a much larger clone is one base off. This rearrangement joins TRGV4 to TRGJ1 or TRGJ2. The CDR3 spans 10 residues. Germline loops: CDR1 EGSTGY, CDR2 YDSYTSSV. CDR3 nucleotides: TGTGCCACCTGGGATAGGGAGAAACTCTTC. Translation gives CATWDREKLF.

This clone was picked up a small number of times. This chain joins TRGV5 and TRGJ1 or TRGJ2. Trimming cost V 5 bases and J 12 bases; bases outside gene matches: 16. Germline-derived CDR1 and CDR2 are VINAFY and YDVSNSKD. CDR3 length: 13 residues. CDR3 protein: CATWAKERSGKLF. The CDR3, as DNA: TGTGCCACCTGGGCCAAGGAAAGATCCGGGAAACTCTTT.

The chain employs TRGV8 and TRGJ1 or TRGJ2. CDR3 length: 13 residues. Germline CDR1 reads VENAVY; CDR2 reads YDSYNSRV. J lost 0 bases, V lost 5 bases, and 4 bases had no gene match. The CDR3 DNA reads as TGTGCCACCTGGGTCCAGAATTATTATAAGAAACTCTTT. Encoded protein: CATWVQNYYKKLF.

The V call is TRGV9, the J call TRGJ1 or TRGJ2. The germline gives CDR1 GITISATS, CDR2 ISYDGTV (reference sequence). V was clipped by 3 bases and J by 4 bases; unmatched bases: 12. The CDR3 length is 15 residues. Here the CDR3 DNA reads TGTGCCTTGTGGGAGCCCTACGCTCCATATTATAAGAAACTCTTT. It is translated as CALWEPYAPYYKKLF.

This clone came up a few times. The chain carries TRGV3 and TRGJ1 or TRGJ2. This CDR3 comprises 12 residues. Trimming cost V 5 bases and J 2 bases; bases outside gene matches: 3. Germline CDR1 is VTNTFY and CDR2 is YDVSTARD (reference sequence). CDR3 DNA sequence: TGTGCCACCTGGGTCTATTATTATAAGAAACTCTTT. Translated: CATWVYYYKKLF.

The rearrangement links TRGV8 to TRGJ1 or TRGJ2. This CDR3 region has 10 residues. Germline CDR1 and CDR2: VENAVY and YDSYNSRV. Trimming removed 3 bases from V and 12 bases from J; junction bases left unmatched: 5. The CDR3 DNA sequence: TGTGCCACCTGGGATGTCAGGAAACTCTTT. Residues: CATWDVRKLF.

This clone was observed a handful of times. V is TRGV4 and J is TRGJP2. The CDR3 extends over 12 amino acids. The ends lost 5 bases at V and 7 bases at J; junction bases unmatched: 4. CDR1 is EGSTGY, CDR2 YDSYTSSV, per germline. The CDR3 loop reads CATWGVDWIKTF. As DNA, the CDR3 is TGTGCCACCTGGGGAGTTGATTGGATCAAGACGTTT.

Notes on this clone: This specimen includes other DNA sequences encoding the same CDR3. V gene TRGV4 combines with J gene TRGJ1 or TRGJ2. This CDR3 region has 14 residues. CDR1 is EGSTGY and CDR2 is YDSYTSSV in the germline V gene. V shed 4 bases, J shed 1 base, and the junction held 7 bases outside the gene matches. CDR3 coding DNA: TGTGCCACCTGGGACCCGCCTAATTATTATAAGAAACTCTTT. Amino acid sequence: CATWDPPNYYKKLF.

A word on this clone: This sample also contains other DNA sequences that code for the same CDR3. The chain couples TRGV3 to TRGJP2. Looked up from germline, CDR1 is VTNTFY and CDR2 is YDVSTARD (reference sequence). Germline trimming cut 0 bases from V and 4 bases from J; bases unmatched to any gene: 5. The CDR3 is 15 amino acids. Written as DNA, the CDR3 is TGTGCCACCTGGGACAGGCGCGATAGTGATTGGATCAAGACGTTT. Amino acids: CATWDRRDSDWIKTF.

This clone turned up a few times. The genes are TRGV3 and TRGJ1 or TRGJ2. This CDR3 contains 15 residues. V was pared by 2 bases and J by 0 bases, with 7 bases of the junction left unmatched. Germline V gene sequence: CDR1 VTNTFY, CDR2 YDVSTARD (reference sequence). The CDR3 is CATWDTSSNYYKKLF. Written as DNA, the CDR3 is TGTGCCACCTGGGACACTTCTTCGAATTATTATAAGAAACTCTTT.

Comments on this clone: The identical CDR3 is also encoded by other nucleotide sequences in the sample. The chain couples TRGV4 to TRGJ1 or TRGJ2. CDR1 and CDR2 from the germline V gene are EGSTGY and YDSYTSSV. V lost 0 bases and J lost 4; bases outside the gene matches: 6. The CDR3 runs 14 residues. The CDR3 reads CATWDGPPYYKKLF. In nucleotides, the CDR3 is TGTGCCACCTGGGATGGGCCCCCATATTATAAGAAACTCTTT.

The chain employs TRGV8 and TRGJP1. This CDR3 has 15 residues. After removal of 3 bases from V and 0 bases from J, the junction contained 4 bases not matched to a gene. Germline V gives CDR1 VENAVY, CDR2 YDSYNSRV. The CDR3, as DNA: TGTGCCACCTGGGATCGTAATACCACTGGTTGGTTCAAGATATTT. Translating it yields CATWDRNTTGWFKIF.

J is TRGJ1 or TRGJ2 and V is TRGV8. Germline V gene data show CDR1 as VENAVY and CDR2 as YDSYNSRV. The V and J ends lost 3 bases and 9 bases, in that order; junction bases with no gene match: 5. The CDR3 runs to 11 residues. In nucleotides, the CDR3 is TGTGCCACCTGGGATCACGTTAAGAAACTCTTT. Translating gives CATWDHVKKLF.

Regarding this clone: A much larger clonotype is one base distant, so this may be a read error. The sample carries other DNA sequences with the same CDR3. The chain carries TRGV9 and TRGJ1 or TRGJ2. J gave up 4 bases and V 1 base, and 4 bases lay outside the gene matches. Germline CDR1 and CDR2: GITISATS and ISYDGTV (reference sequence). There are 13 residues in the CDR3. This CDR3 is CALWEVRYYKKLF. In DNA form, the CDR3 reads TGTGCCTTGTGGGAGGTACGATATTATAAGAAACTCTTT.

This chain links TRGV3 with TRGJP2. Germline CDR1 and CDR2: VTNTFY and YDVSTARD (reference sequence). The CDR3 runs to 17 residues. Trimming took 0 bases from V and 1 from J; bases not matched to a gene: 8. CDR3 loop: CATWDRPTVSSDWIKTF. The DNA of the CDR3 is TGTGCCACCTGGGACAGGCCAACGGTTAGTAGTGATTGGATCAAGACGTTT.

For this clone: Other nucleotide sequences in the sample specify the same CDR3. The genes are TRGV2 and TRGJ1 or TRGJ2. CDR3 size: 14 residues. Germline CDR1 and CDR2: EGSNGY and YDSYNSKV. The V segment lost 0 bases and the J segment 4 bases; nucleotides outside the gene matches: 6. The DNA for the CDR3 is TGTGCCACCTGGGACGGGCCTCGGTATTATAAGAAACTCTTT. Translating gives CATWDGPRYYKKLF.

The V and J genes are TRGV8 and TRGJ1 or TRGJ2. CDR3 length: 14 residues. V shed 5 bases, J shed 0 bases, and the junction held 7 bases outside the gene matches. Germline CDR1 is VENAVY and CDR2 is YDSYNSRV. The DNA for the CDR3 is TGTGCCACCTGGGTCTACGAGAATTATTATAAGAAACTCTTT. Encoded protein: CATWVYENYYKKLF.

This clone has more than one count but fewer than ten. The chain recombines TRGV8 with TRGJ1 or TRGJ2. Germline trimming cut 9 bases from V and 8 bases from J; bases unmatched to any gene: 10. CDR3 size: 11 residues. Germline V gives CDR1 VENAVY, CDR2 YDSYNSRV. The CDR3 protein is CATPFSDKKLF. The CDR3 nucleotides are TGTGCCACCCCCTTCTCCGATAAGAAACTCTTT.

This rearrangement joins TRGV2 to TRGJ1 or TRGJ2. This CDR3 has 14 amino acids. Per germline, CDR1 EGSNGY and CDR2 YDSYNSKV. Germline trimming cut 3 bases from V and 3 bases from J; bases unmatched to any gene: 8. CDR3 residues: CATWDFQSYYKKLF. The CDR3, as DNA: TGTGCCACCTGGGACTTTCAAAGTTATTATAAGAAACTCTTT.

This chain connects TRGV9 to TRGJ1 or TRGJ2. The CDR3 has 15 amino acids. Germline V gene lookup returns CDR1 GITISATS and CDR2 ISYDGTV (reference sequence). V gave up 2 bases and J gave up 8 bases; unmatched junction bases: 15. For the CDR3, the DNA is TGTGCCTTGTGGGAGGAGACCATCCCGGATCATAAGAAACTCTTT. It codes for CALWEETIPDHKKLF.

The chain uses TRGV8 and TRGJP2. Germline V lookup: CDR1 VENAVY, CDR2 YDSYNSRV. The CDR3 length is 14 residues. Trimming cost V 2 bases and J 6 bases; bases outside gene matches: 6. CDR3 sequence reads: CATWDIRGDWIKTF. The CDR3 DNA sequence: TGTGCCACCTGGGATATCCGAGGTGATTGGATCAAGACGTTT.

Worth noting for this clone: Other DNA sequences within the sample encode an identical CDR3. The chain combines TRGV4 with TRGJP2. With V trimmed by 0 bases and J by 2 bases, 3 bases remained unmatched. CDR1 is EGSTGY and CDR2 is YDSYTSSV in the germline V gene. The CDR3 is 15 amino acids. The CDR3, as DNA: TGTGCCACCTGGGATGGGCGAAGTAGTGATTGGATCAAGACGTTT. Protein product: CATWDGRSSDWIKTF.